Shown below are 26 T cell receptor beta chains from a single sample sequenced in a study of beta chain features in type 1 diabetes. All of the isolated RNA was reverse transcribed, so expressed TCRB transcripts were sequenced. Sequencing was performed with immunoSEQ multiplex PCR; in TCRdb, only in-frame clones are kept and a portion is missing. The table records 400,000 to 450,000 clones, 14% of them present only once. Material for sequencing was naive CD4+ T cells from blood. All receptors come from a man younger than 45 in good health.

This clone was seen a few times. The rearrangement uses TRBV2 and TRBJ2-3, with D perhaps TRBD2 (7 bases). Trimming removed 9 bases at V and 1 base at J, with 11 bases between. Germline CDR1 SNHLY, CDR2 FYNNEI. CDR3 length equals 13 residues. In nucleotides, the CDR3 is TGTGCCAGTCGGGGGGCGGGCACAGATACGCAGTATTTT. Protein product: CASRGAGTDTQYF. Complete variable domain (other parts from reference TRBV2 and TRBJ2-3): EPEVTQTPSHQVTQMGQEVILRCVPISNHLYFYWYRQILGQKVEFLVSFYNNEISEKSEIFDDQFSVERPDGSNFTLKIRSTKLEDSAMYFCASRGAGTDTQYFGPGTRLTVL.

The chain links TRBV14 to TRBJ2-4; no reliable D call. The CDR3 extends over 15 amino acids. Germline CDR1 is SGHDN and CDR2 is FVKESK. Trimming removed 4 bases at V and 2 bases at J, with 12 bases between. The CDR3: CASSPRTFTKNIQYF. The CDR3 DNA reads TGTGCCAGCAGCCCCAGGACGTTTACCAAAAACATTCAGTACTTC.

The sample holds a few counts of this clone. The CDR3 spells CASSPGNEQFF. Here the CDR3 DNA reads TGCGCCAGCAGCCCTGGTAATGAGCAGTTCTTC. The chain uses TRBV5-1 and TRBJ2-1; D unclear. The germline gives CDR1 SGHRS, CDR2 YFSETQ. CDR3 length equals 11 residues. V lost 4 bases and J lost 7, with 6 bases in between.

The chain uses TRBV7-2 and TRBJ2-1; 8 nucleotides align to TRBD1. Germline CDR1 and CDR2: SGHTA and FQGNSA. After removal of 1 base from V and 9 bases from J, the junction contained 8 bases not matched to a gene. The CDR3 runs 15 residues. In DNA, the CDR3 is TGTGCCAGCAGCTTAGTGGTGGACAGGGTCGGTGAGCAGTTCTTC. Amino acids: CASSLVVDRVGEQFF.

This clone showed up just a few times. This chain joins TRBV19 and TRBJ2-1, with 9 bases aligning to TRBD1. V was pared by 5 bases and J by 6 bases, with 11 bases of the junction left unmatched. CDR1 is LNHDA and CDR2 is SQIVND in the germline V gene (reference sequence). The CDR3 is made up of 16 amino acids. The CDR3: CASSPLDRGFRNEQFF. The CDR3 coding sequence is TGTGCCAGTAGTCCTCTGGACAGGGGATTTCGCAATGAGCAGTTCTTC.

This chain links TRBV10-3 with TRBJ1-6; TRBD1 is a possible D gene (5 bases). The germline V gene has CDR1 ENHRY and CDR2 SYGVKD. The V end was cut by 7 bases, the J end by 9 bases, with 13 bases between. The length of the CDR3 is 13 residues. CDR3 DNA sequence: TGTGCCATCACGGTAGGGGTGACTTCACCCCTCCACTTT. Its translation is CAITVGVTSPLHF.

A few counts support this clone. The rearrangement uses TRBV10-3 and TRBJ2-3; D call uncertain. CDR1 and CDR2 from the germline V gene are ENHRY and SYGVKD. Trimming stripped 5 bases from V and 0 bases from J, with 3 bases between. The length of the CDR3 is 12 residues. The CDR3 nucleotides read TGTGCCATCAGTTTTAGCACAGATACGCAGTATTTT. This encodes CAISFSTDTQYF.

Comment on this clone: Other DNA sequences in this specimen translate into the identical CDR3. The chain joins TRBV7-2 to TRBJ1-2; D not resolved. Trimming cost V 1 base and J 1 base, with 1 base left between them. Germline CDR1 SGHTA, CDR2 FQGNSA. The length of the CDR3 is 12 residues. The CDR3 DNA reads TGTGCCAGCAGCTTAGATAACTATGGCTACACCTTC. Amino acids: CASSLDNYGYTF. Based on the CDR3 plus reference TRBV7-2 and TRBJ1-2, the full variable domain is GAGVSQSPSNKVTEKGKDVELRCDPISGHTALYWYRQSLGQGLEFLIYFQGNSAPDKSGLPSDRFSAERTGGSVSTLTIQRTQQEDSAVYLCASSLDNYGYTFGSGTRLTVV.

The chain joins TRBV30 to TRBJ1-2; 7 nucleotides line up with TRBD1. V was clipped by 4 bases and J by 8 bases; unmatched bases: 10. CDR1 is GTSNPN and CDR2 is SVGIG in the germline V gene (reference sequence). The CDR3 contains 13 residues. CDR3 residues: CAWTEIAGGGYTF. The CDR3 DNA follows: TGTGCCTGGACCGAGATCGCAGGGGGAGGCTACACCTTC. The full variable domain, with the rest looked up from reference TRBV30 and TRBJ1-2, is SQTIHQWPATLVQPVGSPLSLECTVEGTSNPNLYWYRQAAGRGLQLLFYSVGIGQISSEVPQNLSASRPQDRQFILSSKKLLLSDSGFYLCAWTEIAGGGYTFGSGTRLTVV.

This clone occurred a few times. The rearrangement joins TRBV7-2 to TRBJ1-2, with 9 bases fitting TRBD1. V dropped 5 bases and J dropped 4; count of bases not matched to a gene: 5. The CDR3 sequence is 14 residues long. Germline loops: CDR1 SGHTA, CDR2 FQGNSA. The chain's CDR3 is CASSHATGGYGYTF. For the CDR3, the DNA is TGTGCCAGCAGCCATGCGACAGGGGGCTATGGCTACACCTTC.

This chain links TRBV28 with TRBJ2-5; D gene uncertain. Judging by the DNA end, TRBJ2-7 fits better; the J call may be wrong. CDR3 size: 13 residues. Germline CDR1 reads MDHEN; CDR2 reads SYDVKM. CDR3 coding DNA: TGTGCCAGCAACTCAGGTCCATTCTACGAGCAGTACTTC. Protein: CASNSGPFYEQYF.

The chain joins TRBV7-2 to TRBJ2-7; a possible D gene is TRBD2 (5 bases). Trimming left V 0 bases short and J 7 bases short, with 13 bases between. Germline V gene lookup returns CDR1 SGHTA and CDR2 FQGNSA. CDR3 length: 14 amino acids. The CDR3 nucleotides read TGTGCCAGCAGCTTAGCGAGCCTAGCCGGGGAGCAGTACTTC. Encoded protein: CASSLASLAGEQYF.

The chain links TRBV15 to TRBJ2-6; D gene ambiguous. CDR1 and CDR2 from the germline V gene are LNHNV and YYDKDF (reference sequence). Deletions cut 3 bases from V and 1 base from J, with 7 bases between. The CDR3 is 15 amino acids. The CDR3 here is CATSRAGSGANVLTF. Here the CDR3 DNA reads TGTGCCACCAGCAGGGCAGGTTCTGGGGCCAACGTCCTGACTTTC.

This chain connects TRBV7-7 to TRBJ2-7; no firm D call. The ends were cut back, 1 base at V and 2 bases at J, with 6 bases in the middle. There are 13 residues in the CDR3. Germline V gene lookup returns CDR1 SSHAT and CDR2 FNYEAQ (reference sequence). The CDR3 coding sequence is TGTGCCAGCAGCTTAGATGAAGCCTACGAGCAGTACTTC. Translation gives CASSLDEAYEQYF.

This clone was seen just once. The gene calls are TRBV10-2 and TRBJ2-7; 10 nucleotides line up with TRBD2. Unmatched junction bases numbered 6, after V lost 7 bases and J lost 6 bases. Germline CDR1 reads WSHSY; CDR2 reads SAAADI. The CDR3 consists of 13 residues. The CDR3 here is CASMLAGGSEQYV. The CDR3 nucleotides read TGCGCCAGCATGTTAGCGGGAGGAAGCGAGCAGTACGTC.

The chain couples TRBV9 to TRBJ1-2; TRBD1 is a possible D gene (6 bases). CDR3 size: 14 residues. Trimming shortened V by 0 bases and J by 4 bases, and 10 bases separated the two germline ends. The germline CDR1 and CDR2 sequences are SGDLS and YYNGEE. CDR3 DNA sequence: TGTGCCAGCAGCGTAGCTGGACAGACCTATGGCTACACCTTC. This translates into CASSVAGQTYGYTF.

This clone occurred a few times. The genes are TRBV18 and TRBJ1-1; no reliable D call. The germline V and J ends were trimmed by 6 bases and 7 bases, with 12 bases remaining between them. This CDR3 has 12 amino acids. From germline, CDR1 is KGHSH and CDR2 LQKENI. The CDR3 region is CASSPGDVEAFF. DNA for the CDR3: TGTGCCAGCTCCCCCGGAGACGTTGAAGCTTTCTTT.

V is TRBV6-5 and J is TRBJ2-2; 7 nucleotides line up with TRBD1. V lost 6 bases and J lost 6; bases outside the gene matches: 7. The CDR3 spans 14 residues. Germline V gives CDR1 MNHEY, CDR2 SVGAGI. CDR3 residues: CASSRQGMSGELFF. CDR3 nucleotide sequence: TGTGCCAGCAGCCGACAGGGAATGTCCGGGGAGCTGTTTTTT.

V is TRBV7-2 and J is TRBJ2-4, with D possibly being TRBD1 (5 bases). The CDR3 runs to 14 residues. Between the trimmed V and J ends, which lost 4 bases and 0 bases, there was a span of 7 bases. The germline gives CDR1 SGHTA, CDR2 FQGNSA. The CDR3 DNA sequence: TGTGCCAGCAGCTGGACAACAGCCAAAAACATTCAGTACTTC. Protein: CASSWTTAKNIQYF. Supplemented by reference TRBV7-2 and TRBJ2-4, the full variable domain reads GAGVSQSPSNKVTEKGKDVELRCDPISGHTALYWYRQSLGQGLEFLIYFQGNSAPDKSGLPSDRFSAERTGGSVSTLTIQRTQQEDSAVYLCASSWTTAKNIQYFGAGTRLSVL.

The rearrangement uses TRBV5-6 and TRBJ1-1; D possibly corresponds to TRBD1 (5 bases). Germline V gene data show CDR1 as SGHDT and CDR2 as YYEEEE. The CDR3 has 13 residues. V shed 4 bases and J shed 4 bases, with 11 bases lying between them. CDR3 loop: CASSRGWSTEAFF. The CDR3 DNA follows: TGTGCCAGCAGCAGGGGATGGAGCACTGAAGCTTTCTTT.

This clone came up a few times. The chain uses TRBV10-3 and TRBJ2-3; the D is unclear. The length of the CDR3 is 14 residues. The V end lost 11 bases, the J end lost 6 bases, and 21 bases lay between the germline ends. The germline CDR1 and CDR2 sequences are ENHRY and SYGVKD. Written as DNA, the CDR3 is TGTGCCGCCGCCGGACCCCGCGATCCGGATACGCAGTATTTT. This codes for CAAAGPRDPDTQYF.

This clone occurred a few times. This sequence joins TRBV19 and TRBJ2-3; D is perhaps TRBD1 or TRBD2 (5 bases each). Trimming shortened V by 5 bases and J by 0 bases, and 9 bases separated the two germline ends. The CDR3 consists of 14 residues. CDR1 is LNHDA, CDR2 SQIVND, per germline (reference sequence). DNA of the CDR3: TGTGCCAGTAGTCTGGGGGAAAGCACAGATACGCAGTATTTT. Its protein is CASSLGESTDTQYF.

This clone was observed a handful of times. J is TRBJ2-3 and V is TRBV11-2; 10 bases are a match to TRBD2. The ends lost 5 bases at V and 0 bases at J; junction bases unmatched: 11. The CDR3 covers 18 residues. CDR1 is SGHAT, CDR2 FQNNGV, per germline. Here the CDR3 DNA reads TGTGCCAGCAGCCCATCCAGCGGGGGGGCGAAGAGCACAGATACGCAGTATTTT. This encodes CASSPSSGGAKSTDTQYF.

This CDR3 reads CASRTSGRDV. The CDR3 bases are TGTGCCAGCAGAACTAGCGGGAGGGACGTC. The chain carries TRBV7-3 and TRBJ2-7; 13 bases are shared with TRBD2. The CDR3 sequence is 10 residues long. CDR1 SGHTA and CDR2 FQGTGA come from the germline V gene.

This clone showed up just a few times. The chain links TRBV9 to TRBJ2-1; 10 positions match TRBD2. Germline loops: CDR1 SGDLS, CDR2 YYNGEE. The CDR3 spans 17 residues. Trimming took 4 bases from V and 1 from J; bases not matched to a gene: 8. CDR3 coding DNA: TGTGCCAGCAGCCCCATAGCGGGAGGCGGGTCCTACAATGAGCAGTTCTTC. Translating gives CASSPIAGGGSYNEQFF.

Concerning this clone: Other DNA sequences within the sample encode an identical CDR3. The rearrangement joins TRBV7-2 to TRBJ1-5; the D gene is possibly TRBD1 (6 bases). CDR3 size: 13 residues. Germline loops: CDR1 SGHTA, CDR2 FQGNSA. With 5 bases removed from V and 6 bases from J, the gap between germline ends came to 11 bases. CDR3 nucleotides: TGTGCCAGCAGCCTAGGGGGGGTTCAGCCCCAGCATTTT. Its protein product is CASSLGGVQPQHF. Full variable domain (outside the CDR3, taken from reference TRBV7-2 and TRBJ1-5): GAGVSQSPSNKVTEKGKDVELRCDPISGHTALYWYRQSLGQGLEFLIYFQGNSAPDKSGLPSDRFSAERTGGSVSTLTIQRTQQEDSAVYLCASSLGGVQPQHFGDGTRLSIL.